This TCR beta chain was recorded in a study of cytomegalovirus exposure and HLA in healthy donors. Overall study results and limits: Follow-up analysis found HLA locus-dependent TCR association rates, highest for DRB1 and lowest for HLA-C.

It was with 60 Vbeta and 13 Jbeta primers that the PCR ran. Using immunoSEQ multiplex PCR, the repertoire was profiled, and TCRdb retains in-frame clones only, with some absent. The sample lists roughly 100,000 clones, 63% occurring once. To note about this clone: What it binds is not known.

Per germline, CDR1 GTSNPN and CDR2 SVGIG (reference sequence). V shed 3 bases and J shed 5 bases, with 10 bases lying between them. This CDR3 spans 12 amino acids. The sequenced sample consisted of PBMCs. The chain combines TRBV30 with TRBJ2-5, with D possibly being TRBD2 (5 bases). The source is a human donor in good health. CDR3 amino acids: CAWRDSGETQYF. The DNA for the CDR3 is TGTGCCTGGAGGGACTCCGGGGAGACCCAGTACTTC.